This TCR beta chain was identified during a study of cytomegalovirus exposure and HLA in healthy donors. Study overall: T cells numbering around 200 million yielded fewer than 140 million unique TCR beta sequences in an earlier analysis.

Comments on this clone: The antigen is undetermined.

The CDR3 sequence is 15 residues long. Looked up from germline, CDR1 is SQVTM and CDR2 is ANQGSEA. PCR used 60 Vbeta primers and 13 Jbeta primers. TCRdb keeps only in-frame clones here, not all; method: immunoSEQ multiplex PCR. This sample has approximately 54,000 clones; more than 70% occur once, and the top ten carry 3%. General study findings and limits: A few CMV-associated chains proved CMV antigen-specific in vitro. Upon later analysis, TCR association rates were observed to vary by HLA locus, being highest for DRB1 and lowest for HLA-C.

The sequence derives from a woman under 30 in good health and CMV-seronegative. Sequences were obtained from PBMCs. The chain couples TRBV29-1 to TRBJ2-5; a possible D gene is TRBD1 (7 bases). The better agreement between TRBJ2-7 and the DNA end casts doubt on the J call. CDR3 amino acids: CSVEDRGTEIYEQYF. CDR3 DNA sequence: TGCAGCGTTGAAGATCGGGGGACAGAAATCTACGAGCAGTACTTC.